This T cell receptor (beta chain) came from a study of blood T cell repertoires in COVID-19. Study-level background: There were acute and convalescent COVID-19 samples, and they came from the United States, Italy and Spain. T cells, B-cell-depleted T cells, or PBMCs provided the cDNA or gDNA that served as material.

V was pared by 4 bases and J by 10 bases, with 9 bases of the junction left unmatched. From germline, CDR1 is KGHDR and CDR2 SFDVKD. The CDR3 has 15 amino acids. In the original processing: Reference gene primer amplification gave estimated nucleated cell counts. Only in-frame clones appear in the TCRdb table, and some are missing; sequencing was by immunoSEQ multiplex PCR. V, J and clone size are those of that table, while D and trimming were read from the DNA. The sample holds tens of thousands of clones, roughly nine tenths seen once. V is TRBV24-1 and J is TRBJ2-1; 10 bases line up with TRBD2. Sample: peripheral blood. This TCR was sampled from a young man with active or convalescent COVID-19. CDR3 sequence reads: CATSENYGLAEEQFF. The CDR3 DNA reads TGTGCCACCAGTGAAAACTATGGACTAGCGGAGGAGCAGTTCTTC.